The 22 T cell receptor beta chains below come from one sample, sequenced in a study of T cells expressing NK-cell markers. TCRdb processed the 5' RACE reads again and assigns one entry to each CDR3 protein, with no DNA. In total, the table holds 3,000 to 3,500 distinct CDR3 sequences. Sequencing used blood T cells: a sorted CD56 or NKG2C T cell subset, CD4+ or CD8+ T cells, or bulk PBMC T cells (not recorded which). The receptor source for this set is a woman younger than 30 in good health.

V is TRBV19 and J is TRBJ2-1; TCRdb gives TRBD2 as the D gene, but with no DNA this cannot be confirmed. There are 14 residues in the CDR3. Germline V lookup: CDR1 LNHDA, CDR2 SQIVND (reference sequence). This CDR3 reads CASSIGYRGGAKFF.

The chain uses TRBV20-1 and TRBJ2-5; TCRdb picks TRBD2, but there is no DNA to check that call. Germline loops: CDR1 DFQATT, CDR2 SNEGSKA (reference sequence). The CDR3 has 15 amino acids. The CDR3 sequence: CSAQTVLAGEETQYF.

The CDR3 sequence is CASSLRAHTEAFF. This chain uses TRBV11-2 with TRBJ1-1. CDR1 SGHAT and CDR2 FQNNGV come from the germline V gene. The CDR3 loop spans 13 amino acids.

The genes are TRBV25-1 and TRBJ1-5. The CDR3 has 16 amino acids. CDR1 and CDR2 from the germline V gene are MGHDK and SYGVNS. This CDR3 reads CASSGEESSFDQPQHF. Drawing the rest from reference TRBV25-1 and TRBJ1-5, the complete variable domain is EADIYQTPRYLVIGTGKKITLECSQTMGHDKMYWYQQDPGMELHLIHYSYGVNSTEKGDLSSESTVSRIRTEHFPLTLESARPSHTSQYLCASSGEESSFDQPQHFGDGTRLSIL.

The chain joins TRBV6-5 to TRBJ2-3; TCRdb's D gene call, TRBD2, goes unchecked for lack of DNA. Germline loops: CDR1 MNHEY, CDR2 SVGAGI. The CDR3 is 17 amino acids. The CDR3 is CASSYLTSGRSTDTQYF.

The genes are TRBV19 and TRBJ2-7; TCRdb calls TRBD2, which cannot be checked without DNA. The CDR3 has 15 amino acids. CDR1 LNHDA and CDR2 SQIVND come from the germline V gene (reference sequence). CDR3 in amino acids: CASSIGEGGSYEQYF.

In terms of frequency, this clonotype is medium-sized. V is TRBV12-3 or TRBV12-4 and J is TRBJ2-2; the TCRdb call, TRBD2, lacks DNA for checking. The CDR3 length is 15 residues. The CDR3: CASSYSSGRTGELFF.

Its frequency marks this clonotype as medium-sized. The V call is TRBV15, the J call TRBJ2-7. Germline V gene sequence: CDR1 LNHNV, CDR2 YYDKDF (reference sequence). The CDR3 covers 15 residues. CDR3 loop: CATSRDEAGSYEQYF.

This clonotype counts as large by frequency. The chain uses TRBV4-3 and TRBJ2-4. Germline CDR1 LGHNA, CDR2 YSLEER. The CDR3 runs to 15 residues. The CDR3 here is CASSQEREDVDIQYF.

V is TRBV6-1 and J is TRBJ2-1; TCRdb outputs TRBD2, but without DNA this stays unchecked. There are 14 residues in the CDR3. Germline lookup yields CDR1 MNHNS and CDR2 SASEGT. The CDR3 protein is CASSGAGGYNEQFF.

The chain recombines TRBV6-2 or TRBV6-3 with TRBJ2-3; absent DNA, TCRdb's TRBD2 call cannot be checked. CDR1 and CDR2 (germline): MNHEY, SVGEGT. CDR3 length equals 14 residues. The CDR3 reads CASNSGREADTQYF.

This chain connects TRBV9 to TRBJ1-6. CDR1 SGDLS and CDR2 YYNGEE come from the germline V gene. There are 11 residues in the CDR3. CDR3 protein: CASSTPSPLHF. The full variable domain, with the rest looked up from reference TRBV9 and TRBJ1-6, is DSGVTQTPKHLITATGQRVTLRCSPRSGDLSVYWYQQSLDQGLQFLIQYYNGEERAKGNILERFSAQQFPDLHSELNLSSLELGDSALYFCASSTPSPLHFGNGTRLTVT.

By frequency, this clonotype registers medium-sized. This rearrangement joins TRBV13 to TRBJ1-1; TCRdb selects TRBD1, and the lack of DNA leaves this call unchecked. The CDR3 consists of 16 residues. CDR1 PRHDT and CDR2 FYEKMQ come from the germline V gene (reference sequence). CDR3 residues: CASSLGRGRGNTEAFF.

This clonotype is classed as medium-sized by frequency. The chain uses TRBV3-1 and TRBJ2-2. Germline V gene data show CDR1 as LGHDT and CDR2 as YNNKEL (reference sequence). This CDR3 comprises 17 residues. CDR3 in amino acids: CASSQDLTESNTGELFF.

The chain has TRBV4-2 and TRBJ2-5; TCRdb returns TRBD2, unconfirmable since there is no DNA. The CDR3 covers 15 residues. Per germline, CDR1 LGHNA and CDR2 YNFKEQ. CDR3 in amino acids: CASSPTQRGQETQYF.

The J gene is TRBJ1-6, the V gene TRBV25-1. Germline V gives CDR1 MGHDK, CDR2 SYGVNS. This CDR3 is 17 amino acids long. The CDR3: CASSDYNGSSYNSPLHF. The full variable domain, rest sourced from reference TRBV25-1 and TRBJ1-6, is EADIYQTPRYLVIGTGKKITLECSQTMGHDKMYWYQQDPGMELHLIHYSYGVNSTEKGDLSSESTVSRIRTEHFPLTLESARPSHTSQYLCASSDYNGSSYNSPLHFGNGTRLTVT.

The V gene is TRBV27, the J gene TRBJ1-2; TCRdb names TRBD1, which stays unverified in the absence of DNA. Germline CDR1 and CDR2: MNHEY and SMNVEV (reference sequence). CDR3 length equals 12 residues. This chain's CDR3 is CASRQGAHGYTF.

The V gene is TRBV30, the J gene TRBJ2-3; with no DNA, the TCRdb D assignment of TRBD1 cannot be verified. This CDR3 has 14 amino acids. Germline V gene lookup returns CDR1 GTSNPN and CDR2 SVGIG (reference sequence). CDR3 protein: CAWSGTGDTDTQYF.

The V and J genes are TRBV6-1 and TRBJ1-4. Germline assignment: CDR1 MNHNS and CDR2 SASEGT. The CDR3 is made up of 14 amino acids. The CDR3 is CASSEQPEYEKLFF.

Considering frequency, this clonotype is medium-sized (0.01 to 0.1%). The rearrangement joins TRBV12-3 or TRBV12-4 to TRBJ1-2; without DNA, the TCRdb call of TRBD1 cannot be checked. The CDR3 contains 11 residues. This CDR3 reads CATSQGIGYTF.

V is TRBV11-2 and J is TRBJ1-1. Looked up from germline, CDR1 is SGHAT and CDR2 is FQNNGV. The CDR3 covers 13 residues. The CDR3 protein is CASSSGIELEAFF.

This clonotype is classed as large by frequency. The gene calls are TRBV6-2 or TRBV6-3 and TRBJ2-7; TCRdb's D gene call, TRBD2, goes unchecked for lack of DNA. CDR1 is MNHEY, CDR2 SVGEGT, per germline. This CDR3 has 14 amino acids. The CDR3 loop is CASSYGTSGYEQYF.